A selection of T cell receptor beta chains follows, all from one sample in a study of T cell changes during pregnancy in multiple sclerosis. Clones were read by immunoSEQ multiplex PCR, and TCRdb kept only the in-frame ones, dropping some. Here the sample spans 80,000 to 130,000 clones, around 90% being singletons. The sample in question was peripheral blood, obtained in the second trimester of pregnancy. The receptors were sampled from a female donor with multiple sclerosis, enrolled in a pregnancy study. Each CDR3 is given with its conserved first and last residue. D genes are given only for firm matches. Some rows mark clone size as missing; the rest say once, few, many or name a class of expanded clone.

clone size: .
J gene: TRBJ2-7
D gene: .
V gene: TRBV19
CDR3 protein: CASKVAEYSYEQYF
CDR3 DNA: TGTGCCAGTAAAGTGGCGGAATACTCCTACGAGCAGTACTTC

clone size: .
J gene: TRBJ1-2
D gene: .
V gene: TRBV6-6
CDR3 protein: CASSYRGIGYGYTF
CDR3 DNA: TGTGCCAGCAGTTATCGAGGGATTGGGTATGGCTACACCTTC

clone size: .
J gene: TRBJ2-1
D gene: TRBD2
V gene: TRBV2
CDR3 protein: CASKPPSGEPNEQFF
CDR3 DNA: TGTGCCAGCAAACCGCCTAGCGGGGAACCCAATGAGCAGTTCTTC

clone size: .
J gene: TRBJ1-4
D gene: TRBD1
V gene: TRBV2
CDR3 protein: CASIQGSSTNEKLFF
CDR3 DNA: TGTGCCAGCATACAGGGGAGTTCAACTAATGAAAAACTGTTTTTT

clone size: once
J gene: TRBJ1-4
D gene: TRBD1
V gene: TRBV19
CDR3 protein: CASSQTGSNEKLFF
CDR3 DNA: TGTGCCAGTAGCCAGACAGGGTCTAATGAAAAACTGTTTTTT

clone size: .
J gene: TRBJ1-4
D gene: TRBD1
V gene: TRBV27
CDR3 protein: CASSLLDRKKLFF
CDR3 DNA: TGTGCCAGCAGTTTACTGGACAGGAAAAAACTGTTTTTT

clone size: .
J gene: TRBJ2-1
D gene: .
V gene: TRBV7-2
CDR3 protein: CASSLWASNEQFF
CDR3 DNA: TGTGCCAGCAGCCTTTGGGCCTCCAATGAGCAGTTCTTC

clone size: .
J gene: TRBJ2-7
D gene: .
V gene: TRBV6-6
CDR3 protein: CATSGLSSYEQYF
CDR3 DNA: TGTGCCACTTCGGGACTGAGCTCCTACGAGCAGTACTTC

clone size: .
J gene: TRBJ2-3
D gene: .
V gene: TRBV27
CDR3 protein: CASSFGQHSTDTQYF
CDR3 DNA: TGTGCCAGCAGCTTCGGACAGCATTCCACAGATACGCAGTATTTT

clone size: .
J gene: TRBJ1-2
D gene: .
V gene: TRBV19
CDR3 protein: CASSEQARSGYTF
CDR3 DNA: TGTGCCAGTAGTGAACAGGCTCGGAGTGGCTACACCTTC

clone size: once
J gene: TRBJ1-4
D gene: .
V gene: TRBV7-2
CDR3 protein: CASSLDPTFTHEKLFF
CDR3 DNA: TGTGCCAGCAGCTTAGATCCGACTTTCACACATGAAAAACTGTTTTTT

clone size: .
J gene: TRBJ2-1
D gene: .
V gene: TRBV6-1
CDR3 protein: CASLRNSHNEQFF
CDR3 DNA: TGTGCCAGCTTAAGGAACAGCCACAATGAGCAGTTCTTC

clone size: .
J gene: TRBJ2-7
D gene: .
V gene: TRBV6-5
CDR3 protein: CASSTSRWSLEQYF
CDR3 DNA: TGTGCCAGCAGTACCTCTAGGTGGAGTCTCGAGCAGTACTTC

clone size: few
J gene: TRBJ2-7
D gene: TRBD1
V gene: TRBV7-9
CDR3 protein: CASSYRDSSYEQYF
CDR3 DNA: TGTGCCAGCAGCTACCGGGACAGTTCCTACGAGCAGTACTTC

clone size: .
J gene: TRBJ1-1
D gene: TRBD1
V gene: TRBV28
CDR3 protein: CASSTFRGLEAFF
CDR3 DNA: TGTGCCAGCAGTACCTTCAGGGGGCTTGAAGCTTTCTTT

clone size: .
J gene: TRBJ1-6
D gene: TRBD1
V gene: TRBV7-9
CDR3 protein: CASSPPDRGLHSPLHF
CDR3 DNA: TGTGCCAGCAGCCCCCCGGACAGGGGGCTCCATTCACCCCTCCACTTT

clone size: .
J gene: TRBJ2-1
D gene: TRBD2
V gene: TRBV28
CDR3 protein: CASRRHGSSGRYNEQFF
CDR3 DNA: TGTGCCAGCAGACGCCATGGTTCTAGCGGGAGGTACAATGAGCAGTTCTTC

clone size: .
J gene: TRBJ1-2
D gene: .
V gene: TRBV19
CDR3 protein: CASSITAGSSYGYTF
CDR3 DNA: TGTGCCAGTAGTATCACAGCAGGTTCGAGCTATGGCTACACCTTC

clone size: .
J gene: TRBJ2-7
D gene: .
V gene: TRBV2
CDR3 protein: CASSEERPPGEQYF
CDR3 DNA: TGTGCCAGCAGTGAAGAGCGCCCCCCGGGGGAGCAGTACTTC

clone size: .
J gene: TRBJ1-2
D gene: TRBD1
V gene: TRBV5-1
CDR3 protein: CASSLETGGDGYTF
CDR3 DNA: TGCGCCAGCAGCTTGGAGACAGGGGGCGATGGCTACACCTTC

clone size: .
J gene: TRBJ2-5
D gene: .
V gene: TRBV7-9
CDR3 protein: CASRRDIQETQYF
CDR3 DNA: TGTGCCAGCAGACGGGACATCCAAGAGACCCAGTACTTC

clone size: .
J gene: TRBJ2-3
D gene: TRBD2
V gene: TRBV9
CDR3 protein: CASSAPGLAGGTDTQYF
CDR3 DNA: TGTGCCAGCAGCGCCCCGGGACTAGCGGGAGGGACAGATACGCAGTATTTT

clone size: .
J gene: TRBJ1-2
D gene: TRBD1
V gene: TRBV2
CDR3 protein: CASSRQGASGYGYTF
CDR3 DNA: TGTGCCAGCAGTCGACAGGGGGCGTCGGGCTATGGCTACACCTTC

clone size: .
J gene: TRBJ1-4
D gene: .
V gene: TRBV30
CDR3 protein: CAWSVGTTTNEKLFF
CDR3 DNA: TGTGCCTGGAGTGTAGGGACTACAACTAATGAAAAACTGTTTTTT

clone size: .
J gene: TRBJ2-5
D gene: TRBD2
V gene: TRBV19
CDR3 protein: CASSMGGAGRETQYF
CDR3 DNA: TGTGCCAGTAGTATGGGAGGGGCAGGGAGGGAGACCCAGTACTTC

clone size: .
J gene: TRBJ1-1
D gene: TRBD1
V gene: TRBV13
CDR3 protein: CASSPWGQMNTEAFF
CDR3 DNA: TGTGCCAGCAGCCCTTGGGGACAGATGAACACTGAAGCTTTCTTT